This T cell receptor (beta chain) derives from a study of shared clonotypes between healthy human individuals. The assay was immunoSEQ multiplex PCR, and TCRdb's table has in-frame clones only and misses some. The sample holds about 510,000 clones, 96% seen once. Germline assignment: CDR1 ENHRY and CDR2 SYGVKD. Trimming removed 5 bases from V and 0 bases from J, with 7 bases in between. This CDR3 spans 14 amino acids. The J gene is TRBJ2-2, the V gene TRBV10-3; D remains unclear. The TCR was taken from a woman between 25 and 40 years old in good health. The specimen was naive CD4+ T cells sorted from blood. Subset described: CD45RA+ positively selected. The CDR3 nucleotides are TGTGCCATCAGTTCGCATACGAACACCGGGGAGCTGTTTTTT. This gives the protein CAISSHTNTGELFF.